These 8 T cell receptor beta chains came from one sample sequenced in a study of cytomegalovirus exposure and HLA in healthy donors. The PCR was carried out with 60 Vbeta primers and 13 Jbeta primers. Sequencing used immunoSEQ multiplex PCR; TCRdb keeps in-frame clones, though not all of them. This table holds roughly 130,000 clones, roughly 76% found once. The specimen was PBMCs. The receptors were gathered from a man aged 30 to 45 in good health and CMV-seronegative.

The table lists this clone with a few counts. The chain carries TRBV6-6 and TRBJ2-2; a possible D gene is TRBD1 (5 bases). Trimming took off 0 bases at V and 6 bases at J, with 11 bases between the two ends. There are 15 residues in the CDR3. Germline V gene data show CDR1 as MNHNY and CDR2 as SVGAGI (reference sequence). CDR3 nucleotide sequence: TGTGCCAGCAGTTACTCAGGGGCGCAGTCCGGGGAGCTGTTTTTT. The encoded protein is CASSYSGAQSGELFF.

This rearrangement joins TRBV28 to TRBJ2-7; tentative D call: TRBD1 (6 bases). In germline, CDR1 is MDHEN, CDR2 SYDVKM. CDR3 length equals 14 residues. Deletions cut 8 bases from V and 4 bases from J, with 18 bases between. This CDR3 reads CASRPPRGQYEQYF. DNA for the CDR3: TGTGCCAGCCGACCCCCCAGGGGTCAATACGAGCAGTACTTC. Drawing the rest from reference TRBV28 and TRBJ2-7, the complete variable domain is DVKVTQSSRYLVKRTGEKVFLECVQDMDHENMFWYRQDPGLGLRLIYFSYDVKMKEKGDIPEGYSVSREKKERFSLILESASTNQTSMYLCASRPPRGQYEQYFGPGTRLTVT.

The chain employs TRBV6-4 and TRBJ2-6; no firm D call. With 3 bases removed from V and 0 bases from J, the gap between germline ends came to 18 bases. Germline CDR1 and CDR2: MRHNA and SNTAGT. The CDR3 contains 19 residues. The CDR3 spells CASSEQPAGLTSGANVLTF. The CDR3 DNA follows: TGTGCCAGCAGTGAACAGCCGGCTGGCCTGACCTCTGGGGCCAACGTCCTGACTTTC.

The V and J genes are TRBV5-8 and TRBJ1-1; D gene ambiguous. The CDR3 totals 14 residues. The germline V gene encodes CDR1 SGHTS and CDR2 YDEGEE. The V gene lost 0 bases and the J gene lost 0 bases, with 6 bases spanning the gap. The CDR3 protein is CASSLDSMNTEAFF. In DNA form, the CDR3 reads TGTGCCAGCAGCTTGGACAGTATGAACACTGAAGCTTTCTTT.

The V and J genes are TRBV1 and TRBJ2-7; the tabulated D call, TRBD2, remains unverified against the DNA. TRBV1 is classified as a pseudogene. The CDR3 loop spans 16 amino acids. The CDR3 sequence is CTSSHRGGPTSYEQYF. DNA for the CDR3: TGCACCAGCAGCCACCGCGGGGGGCCCACCTCCTACGAGCAGTACTTC.

The J gene is TRBJ2-1, the V gene TRBV6-6, with TRBD1 matching 9 bases. CDR3 length equals 15 residues. In germline, CDR1 is MNHNY, CDR2 SVGAGI (reference sequence). V shed 8 bases and J 4 bases; nucleotides not matched to a gene: 9. CDR3 sequence: CASGPTGGGYNEQFF. CDR3 sequence (DNA): TGTGCCAGCGGCCCTACAGGGGGCGGATACAATGAGCAGTTCTTC.

The V and J genes are TRBV28 and TRBJ2-7, with 7 bases lining up with TRBD1. Germline V gene data show CDR1 as MDHEN and CDR2 as SYDVKM. This CDR3 is 13 amino acids long. The J segment lost 2 bases and the V segment lost 5 bases, leaving 3 bases of the junction unmatched. In DNA, the CDR3 is TGTGCCAGCAGTACGGGACAGCCCTACGAGCAGTACTTC. Amino acids: CASSTGQPYEQYF. Full variable domain (missing parts from reference TRBV28 and TRBJ2-7): DVKVTQSSRYLVKRTGEKVFLECVQDMDHENMFWYRQDPGLGLRLIYFSYDVKMKEKGDIPEGYSVSREKKERFSLILESASTNQTSMYLCASSTGQPYEQYFGPGTRLTVT.

The chain couples TRBV2 to TRBJ1-2; D ambiguous. The CDR3 covers 11 residues. Trimming pared 6 bases from V and 7 bases from J, leaving 9 bases between. Germline CDR1 SNHLY, CDR2 FYNNEI. The CDR3 loop reads CASSPTGGYTF. In nucleotides, the CDR3 is TGTGCCAGCAGCCCGACGGGTGGCTACACCTTC.